This T cell receptor beta chain was profiled in a study of T cells expressing NK-cell markers (dated by TCRdb to the early 2020s). A note on the overall study: In sorted CD3+CD56+NKG2C+, CD3+CD56+NKG2C- and CD3+CD56-NKG2C+ T-cell subsets from eight donors, TCR beta-chain repertoires were profiled. Randomly selected healthy volunteers, three men and five women, were used as the eight sequenced donors. Among the eight sequenced donors, only one was HCMV-seronegative, while the other seven were HCMV-seropositive. Libraries were sequenced as 2 x 150 bp reads on Illumina HiSeq 2000/2500, MiSeq or NextSeq. Broad study findings and their caveats: Those dominant clonotypes were again the most abundant among CD3+CD56-NKG2C+ cells in a few donors, at roughly 25-65%. In six donors, the dominant CD3+CD56+NKG2C+ clonotypes were among the top 10 CD8+ clonotypes and accounted for about 1.0-7.5% of CD8+ T cells. It remained unclear whether the expanded NKG2C-expressing T cell clones were specific for HCMV antigens.

For this clonotype: Its antigen is still unknown.

The CDR3 spans 15 residues, from the cysteine through the phenylalanine. No DNA is recorded. The germline V gene yields SGDLS for CDR1 and YYNGEE for CDR2. The instrument was an Illumina HiSeq 2000. TCR beta cDNA libraries were made by 5'RACE template switching that added a universal primer site and unique molecular identifiers. cDNA synthesis was primed from the TCR beta constant segment, followed by two successive PCR amplification steps. Under the source paper's analysis protocol: MIGEC handled demultiplexing of the reads and grouping by UMI, while MiTCR was used to assemble and quantify clonotypes. Only TCR cDNA sequences supported by at least two reads were kept to exclude erroneous sequences. The tcR package was used for downstream repertoire analysis, and clonotypes were matched between fractions using CDR3 nucleotide sequence together with V segment. VDJmatch was used to annotate antigen specificity against VDJdb, with one amino acid substitution allowed in CDR3. With the reads reprocessed by TCRdb, a single entry stands for each CDR3 protein sequence and no DNA is reported. These V and J calls rely on TCRdb rather than the paper's analysis. The sample's own table lists over 350,000 distinct CDR3 sequences. Together, the top ten hold over 8.5% of the sample.

HCMV serostatus was determined by detecting HCMV-specific IgG in serum with a commercial ELISA kit. Peripheral blood mononuclear cells were isolated from blood by Ficoll density gradient centrifugation. This TCR was recovered from a woman aged 50 to 60 in good health. Donor details come from another sample of the same person, matched by shared clones. The sequence is built from TRBV9 and TRBJ1-5. Sequencing was done on a sample of blood T cells: a sorted CD56 or NKG2C T cell subset, CD4+ or CD8+ T cells, or bulk PBMC T cells (not recorded which). The CDR3 reads as follows: CASSVGALGNQPQHF.